Reported below is one T cell receptor (beta chain). This sample is part of a study of T cells after yellow fever vaccination. This CDR3 region has 12 residues. V was shortened by 5 bases and J by 6 bases, with 10 bases between the two germline ends. The V gene's germline CDR1 is MNHNS and CDR2 SASEGT. The study made its TCR cDNA through 5'RACE template switching. That step introduced a universal primer site along with UMIs. Using its own MiXCR run on the 5' RACE reads, TCRdb lists one record per CDR3 protein. Of 120,000 or so distinct CDR3 sequences detected, 13% to 15% appear once; the ten largest clones hold roughly 43%.

Here the sequenced sample was CD8+ T cells sorted from PBMCs, taken 5 days after the yellow fever booster vaccination. The V gene is TRBV6-1, the J gene TRBJ1-1; maybe TRBD1 (5 bases). The clonotype originates from a man between 18 and 35 years old who received the YFV17D yellow fever vaccine. CDR3 nucleotide sequence: TGTGCCAGCAGTCAAGGGGATCCTGAAGCTTTCTTT. Protein product: CASSQGDPEAFF.